The sequence of this T cell receptor (beta chain) was determined in a study of shared clonotypes between healthy human individuals. V shed 3 bases and J shed 2 bases, with 2 bases lying between them. The CDR3 runs 13 residues. In germline, CDR1 is MDHEN, CDR2 SYDVKM. Assay: immunoSEQ multiplex PCR; the TCRdb copy retains only in-frame clones and omits some. The profile shows around 700,000 clones, roughly 70% of them singletons. This clone was observed a few times. Additional DNA sequences in this sample encode the identical CDR3. Source material: memory CD4+ T cells sorted from blood. The subset denotes: CD45RA-negative fraction. The chain employs TRBV28 and TRBJ2-6, with no clear D. The TCR originated in a woman in her twenties or thirties in good health. CDR3 sequence: CASSLTGANVLTF. CDR3 nucleotides: TGTGCCAGCAGTTTGACTGGGGCCAACGTCCTGACTTTC.